This T cell receptor beta chain is from a study of a mutant IDH1 vaccine in newly diagnosed glioma. The time point here: week 23, last vaccination. The investigators gave 300 ug of mutant IDH1 20-mer peptide in each vaccine dose, together with topical imiquimod. Tumors from donors were new WHO grade 3 or 4 IDH1-mutant astrocytomas with ATRX loss. Data came from immunoSEQ multiplex PCR; TCRdb stores just in-frame clones and leaves some out. The table records roughly 45,000 clones, approximately 84% of them present only once. This CDR3 has 15 residues. This clone was observed a single time. Its antigen remains unknown.

The chain links TRBV12-1 to TRBJ2-2. TRBV12-1 is termed a pseudogene. Sequenced here: PBMCs, sampled from a glioma patient whose treatment included an IDH1 peptide vaccine. This clonotype was obtained from a young woman with glioma. Some clones in this sample may be carry-over from other donors' samples. CDR3 DNA: TGTGCCAGCAGGCCCGGGACGGAGAACACCGGGGAGCTGTTTTTT. Protein sequence: CASRPGTENTGELFF.